Listed below are T cell receptor beta chains from one sample, sequenced in a study of regulatory T cells. The data were produced by immunoSEQ multiplex PCR, yet TCRdb's version contains in-frame clones alone and is incomplete. Among approximately 18,000 clones listed, roughly 84% were seen once. Sequencing used conventional CD4+ T cells sorted from blood. The receptor source for this set is a person younger than 45 with CD3G deficiency. CDR3s include the opening cysteine and the closing phenylalanine or tryptophan. The order of the fields is D gene, clone size, J gene, V gene, CDR3 protein, CDR3 DNA. A D gene is named only where the DNA matches it firmly. Where a row states a size, it is once, few, many or the class of an expanded clone; other rows omit it.

NA,NA,TRBJ1-4,TRBV6-6,CASSYRGNEKLFF,TGTGCCAGCAGTTACAGGGGAAATGAAAAACTGTTTTTT
TRBD1,NA,TRBJ1-3,TRBV5-1,CASSRDRVSGNTIYF,TGCGCCAGCAGCCGCGACAGGGTTTCTGGAAACACCATATATTTT
NA,NA,TRBJ2-6,TRBV5-1,CASSPTVSGANVLTF,TGCGCCAGCAGCCCGACGGTCTCTGGGGCCAACGTCCTGACTTTC
NA,NA,TRBJ2-5,TRBV7-2,CASSLRRAGETQYF,TGTGCCAGCAGCTTACGAAGGGCTGGAGAGACCCAGTACTTC
TRBD2,NA,TRBJ2-3,TRBV7-9,CASSSRTSGSLDTQYF,TGTGCCAGCAGCTCCAGGACTAGCGGGAGTCTAGATACGCAGTATTTT
NA,NA,TRBJ1-1,TRBV6-6,CASSRRGNTEAFF,TGTGCCAGCAGCCGCAGGGGGAACACTGAAGCTTTCTTT
NA,NA,TRBJ2-7,TRBV5-1,CASSSSLTGSEQYF,TGCGCCAGCAGCTCTTCTCTTACAGGTAGCGAGCAGTACTTC
NA,few,TRBJ1-1,TRBV11-2,CASSLHRNTEAFF,TGTGCCAGCAGCCTCCACAGGAACACTGAAGCTTTCTTT
NA,once,TRBJ1-4,TRBV28,CASSRQASPNEKLFF,TGTGCCAGCAGCAGACAGGCGTCACCTAATGAAAAACTGTTTTTT
TRBD1,medium-sized,TRBJ2-7,TRBV7-8,CASSHGQGHKQYF,TGTGCCAGCAGCCACGGACAGGGCCATAAACAGTACTTC
NA,NA,TRBJ1-2,TRBV6-1,CASSVGGLNYGYTF,TGTGCCAGCAGTGTGGGGGGACTTAACTATGGCTACACCTTC
NA,NA,TRBJ2-5,TRBV18,CASSPGETQYF,TGTGCCAGCTCACCTGGCGAGACCCAGTACTTC
NA,NA,TRBJ2-7,TRBV28,CASSPLRGPRREQYF,TGTGCCAGCAGTCCTCTCCGAGGCCCTCGGCGCGAGCAGTACTTC
TRBD1,NA,TRBJ1-2,TRBV7-2,CASSLVRRGQGRYGYTF,TGTGCCAGCAGCTTAGTGAGGCGGGGACAGGGGCGCTATGGCTACACCTTC
NA,NA,TRBJ1-6,TRBV27,CASSDLRGSSPLHF,TGTGCCAGCAGTGACCTTCGCGGGTCTTCACCCCTCCACTTT